The rows below give T cell receptor beta chains drawn from one sample of a study of T cell responses to AZD1222 COVID-19 vaccine. Sequencing used immunoSEQ multiplex PCR; TCRdb keeps in-frame clones, though not all of them. The sample yields around 72,000 clones, around four fifths seen once. The specimen comprised peripheral blood, sampled on day 0 of AZD1222 vaccination. Receptors originate from an adult in good health. Each CDR3 is given with its conserved first and last residue. A D gene is named only where the DNA matches it firmly. Not all rows give a size; the values are once, few, many and, for expanded clones, a class.

TGTGCCAGCAGCCAAGAGGGACAGGAGTCAGATACGCAGTATTTT,CASSQEGQESDTQYF,TRBJ2-3,TRBV4-2,15,NA,TRBD1
TGTGCCAGCAGCCATAGAATGACAGGGGGAGCTAACTATGGCTACACCTTC,CASSHRMTGGANYGYTF,TRBJ1-2,TRBV27,17,NA,TRBD1
TGTGCCAGCAGTGAAGTCCGGGGAGCTTTCTTT,CASSEVRGAFF,TRBJ1-1,TRBV2,11,NA,NA
TGTGCCAGCAGTTTAGGAAGGGGAAGGGCCTACGAGCAGTACTTC,CASSLGRGRAYEQYF,TRBJ2-7,TRBV28,15,NA,NA
TGTGCCAGCACCTCCGGGCAGGTTCTGCCAGATACGCAGTATTTT,CASTSGQVLPDTQYF,TRBJ2-3,TRBV2,15,few,NA
TGTGCCAGCAGCTTACCCCAGGCGTCGCAGTATTTT,CASSLPQASQYF,TRBJ2-3,TRBV11-2,12,NA,NA
TGTGCCAGCAGCGTCGCAGGAAATACCTACGAGCAGTACTTC,CASSVAGNTYEQYF,TRBJ2-7,TRBV9,14,once,NA
TGCAGTGCTAGAGCGAGCACGCAGTATTTT,CSARASTQYF,TRBJ2-3,TRBV20-1,10,NA,NA
TGTGCCAGCAGCGTAGATCTAGATTGGGGTATCTATGGCTACACCTTC,CASSVDLDWGIYGYTF,TRBJ1-2,TRBV9,16,NA,NA
TGTGCCAGCAGTCCGACGGGGGACACTGAAGCTTTCTTT,CASSPTGDTEAFF,TRBJ1-1,TRBV7-9,13,medium-sized,NA
TGCGCCAGCAGCTTGACGCAGAACACCGGGGAGCTGTTTTTT,CASSLTQNTGELFF,TRBJ2-2,TRBV5-1,14,NA,NA
TGTGCCAGCAGCGTAGGTGGCGGGGTCTACGAGCAGTACTTC,CASSVGGGVYEQYF,TRBJ2-7,TRBV9,14,NA,NA
TGTGCCAGCAGCTTAGTCGCTAGCGGGGGACCTGAAGAGACCCAGTACTTC,CASSLVASGGPEETQYF,TRBJ2-5,TRBV7-2,17,NA,TRBD2
TGCGCCAGCTGGGGGACGGGTAATACGCAGTATTTT,CASWGTGNTQYF,TRBJ2-3,TRBV5-1,12,NA,NA
TGTGCCAGCAGCTTATCAGGGGACTACGAGCAGTACTTC,CASSLSGDYEQYF,TRBJ2-7,TRBV7-6,13,NA,NA
TGTGCCAGCAGCGGCCGGGACTACCCCTACGAGCAGTACTTC,CASSGRDYPYEQYF,TRBJ2-7,TRBV9,14,NA,TRBD2
TGTGCCAGTAGTACCCAACGGGGACAGCCCCAGCATTTT,CASSTQRGQPQHF,TRBJ1-5,TRBV19,13,NA,NA
TGTGCCAGCAGTTACAGGGACGACACTGAAGCTTTCTTT,CASSYRDDTEAFF,TRBJ1-1,TRBV6-5,13,few,NA
TGTGCCAGCAGCTTACAGGGCCACTATGGCTACACCTTC,CASSLQGHYGYTF,TRBJ1-2,TRBV12-3/TRBV12-4,13,once,NA
TGTGCCAGCAGTGACGGACAGGTTACCGGGGAGCTGTTTTTT,CASSDGQVTGELFF,TRBJ2-2,TRBV6-1,14,NA,TRBD1